These T cell receptor beta chains were read from a single sample in a study of T-cell memory formation after mild COVID-19. TCRdb ran MiXCR on the 5' RACE reads and lists one entry per CDR3 protein. The sample includes about 430,000 distinct CDR3 sequences, more than 20% of them seen just once. Sequenced input: PBMCs or a T cell subset sorted from them (not recorded which). These receptors were obtained from an adult woman who had mild COVID-19 (a few samples of this study predate the infection). Cell type and time point are not known. CDR3s include the opening cysteine and the closing phenylalanine or tryptophan. D genes are given only for firm matches. Clone size is given for some rows only: seen once, a few or many times, or a class if the clone is expanded.

clone_size	v_call	j_call	d_call	cdr3_aa	cdr3_nt
few	TRBV12-3/TRBV12-4	TRBJ1-1	.	CASSNPRGAPGEAFF	TGTGCCAGCAGTAACCCCCGGGGGGCACCGGGTGAAGCTTTCTTT
few	TRBV24-1	TRBJ2-2	TRBD2	CATSGAGGTGELFF	TGTGCCACCAGTGGGGCGGGAGGTACCGGGGAGCTGTTTTTT
.	TRBV3-1	TRBJ2-3	TRBD2	CASSQASGGATDTQYF	TGTGCCAGCAGCCAAGCTAGCGGGGGGGCAACAGATACGCAGTATTTT
.	TRBV7-9	TRBJ2-7	TRBD2	CASSPAEREQAYEQYF	TGTGCCAGCAGCCCCGCCGAGCGGGAGCAGGCCTACGAGCAGTACTTC
few	TRBV5-1	TRBJ1-1	.	CASSGHSNTEAFF	TGCGCCAGTTCCGGACATTCGAACACTGAAGCTTTCTTT
few	TRBV12-3/TRBV12-4	TRBJ2-2	.	CASSFKGKTGELFF	TGTGCCAGCAGTTTTAAGGGGAAAACCGGGGAGCTGTTTTTT
.	TRBV24-1	TRBJ2-2	.	CATSEFDSRFGELFF	TGTGCCACCAGTGAATTCGACTCCCGGTTCGGGGAGCTGTTTTTT
.	TRBV28	TRBJ2-3	.	CASSPPGSVNTQYF	TGTGCCAGCAGTCCCCCCGGTAGCGTAAATACGCAGTATTTT
.	TRBV6-2/TRBV6-3	TRBJ2-1	.	CARSRDPSEQFF	TGTGCCAGAAGTCGGGACCCGAGTGAGCAGTTCTTC
.	TRBV9	TRBJ2-1	TRBD1	CASSVEGTGGGNEQFF	TGTGCCAGCAGCGTAGAGGGGACAGGGGGAGGGAATGAGCAGTTCTTC
.	TRBV6-1	TRBJ2-7	TRBD1	CASSSAGTGAGEQYF	TGTGCCAGCAGCTCCGCCGGGACAGGGGCTGGCGAGCAGTACTTC
few	TRBV2	TRBJ2-2	TRBD1	CASHRTGRTGELFF	TGTGCCAGCCATCGGACAGGGCGTACCGGGGAGCTGTTTTTT
once	TRBV21-1	TRBJ2-5	.	CASSKAGYWRYF	TGTGCCAGCAGCAAAGCCGGGTATTGGCGGTACTTC
.	TRBV10-3	TRBJ2-3	TRBD2	CAISELAGEGADTQYF	TGTGCCATCAGTGAGTTAGCGGGGGAAGGGGCAGATACGCAGTATTTT
.	TRBV5-1	TRBJ2-7	.	CASSLVPGTLHEQYF	TGCGCCAGCAGCTTGGTTCCTGGGACTCTGCACGAGCAGTACTTC
.	TRBV5-1	TRBJ2-3	.	CASSLSSQFTDTQYF	TGCGCCAGCAGCTTGAGTTCCCAGTTCACAGATACGCAGTATTTT
.	TRBV3-1	TRBJ1-2	.	CASSQEGRGLYGYTF	TGTGCCAGCAGCCAAGAGGGGAGGGGGTTATATGGCTACACCTTC
few	TRBV6-5	TRBJ2-7	TRBD1	CASSPSLTGISYEQYF	TGTGCCAGCAGCCCGTCACTGACAGGGATCTCCTACGAGCAGTACTTC
.	TRBV20-1	TRBJ2-1	.	CSARGGEQFF	TGCAGTGCTAGAGGAGGTGAGCAGTTCTTC
few	TRBV6-2/TRBV6-3	TRBJ1-1	.	CASSWGDLLEAFF	TGTGCCAGCAGTTGGGGGGATTTGCTTGAAGCTTTCTTT
few	TRBV5-6	TRBJ2-7	TRBD1	CASSSTGLGQYF	TGTGCCAGCAGCTCGACAGGGTTAGGGCAGTACTTC
.	TRBV5-1	TRBJ1-1	TRBD1	CASSGRQGLGTEAFF	TGCGCCAGCAGCGGAAGACAGGGGTTGGGGACTGAAGCTTTCTTT
.	TRBV3-1	TRBJ2-1	.	CASSRPLRGPYNEQFF	TGTGCCAGCAGCCGTCCTTTAAGGGGCCCCTACAATGAGCAGTTCTTC
.	TRBV6-5	TRBJ2-1	TRBD2	CASRLRTSGNNEQFF	TGTGCCAGCAGGCTAAGGACTAGCGGTAACAATGAGCAGTTCTTC
few	TRBV7-9	TRBJ2-3	.	CASSLRGGGAQSVTQYF	TGTGCCAGCAGTCTCCGGGGAGGCGGAGCCCAATCTGTTACGCAGTATTTT
few	TRBV9	TRBJ2-7	.	CASSVDSGSEQYF	TGTGCCAGCAGCGTAGATTCCGGGAGTGAGCAGTACTTC
few	TRBV24-1	TRBJ1-5	TRBD1	CATSPRTGGSNQPQHF	TGTGCCACCAGCCCGAGGACAGGGGGTAGCAATCAGCCCCAGCATTTT
.	TRBV30	TRBJ2-1	TRBD1	CAWSIRGPDEQFF	TGTGCCTGGAGTATCAGGGGGCCAGATGAGCAGTTCTTC
few	TRBV19	TRBJ1-2	.	CASSEKNYGYTF	TGTGCCAGTAGTGAGAAGAACTATGGCTACACCTTC
few	TRBV5-5	TRBJ1-2	.	CASSLAREINYGYTF	TGTGCCAGCAGCTTGGCGCGGGAGATTAACTATGGCTACACCTTC
few	TRBV4-3	TRBJ2-1	.	CASSQDFGRSSISYNEQFF	TGCGCCAGCAGCCAAGATTTTGGGAGGAGCAGTATCTCCTACAATGAGCAGTTCTTC
few	TRBV7-9	TRBJ1-2	.	CASSLVGAWGIF	TGTGCCAGCAGCTTAGTAGGGGCCTGGGGGATCTTC
.	TRBV7-6	TRBJ2-2	.	CASSLYGGTNTGELFF	TGTGCCAGCAGCTTATACGGGGGAACGAACACCGGGGAGCTGTTTTTT
few	TRBV24-1	TRBJ2-2	.	CATSDPGRVGTGELFF	TGTGCCACCAGTGATCCCGGACGAGTAGGGACCGGGGAGCTGTTTTTT
.	TRBV7-2	TRBJ2-5	.	CASSLARVSGGETQYF	TGTGCCAGCAGCTTAGCGCGAGTTTCTGGCGGAGAGACCCAGTACTTC
.	TRBV30	TRBJ1-1	.	CAWRDYRASTEAFF	TGTGCCTGGAGGGATTACAGGGCAAGCACTGAAGCTTTCTTT
.	TRBV20-1	TRBJ1-1	.	CSAQVLGEGTEAFF	TGCAGTGCCCAGGTTTTGGGGGAGGGCACTGAAGCTTTCTTT
.	TRBV24-1	TRBJ2-3	.	CATADYPSSTDTQYF	TGTGCCACCGCGGACTATCCTTCTAGCACAGATACGCAGTATTTT
few	TRBV7-6	TRBJ2-7	TRBD1	CASSYLGGTDYEQYF	TGTGCCAGCAGCTACCTAGGGGGCACGGACTACGAGCAGTACTTC